This T cell receptor beta chain was identified during a study of cytomegalovirus exposure and HLA in healthy donors. As regards this clone: Its matching antigen is unknown.

The study ran its PCR with 60 Vbeta and 13 Jbeta primers. Here immunoSEQ multiplex PCR was the method, and the copy in TCRdb shows in-frame clones only, minus some. The sample table sets out 150,000 to 200,000 clones. Study results and caveats: Analyses of presence and absence presupposed an approximately uniform sequencing depth across donors.

The CDR3 extends over 16 amino acids. V lost 0 bases and J 4 bases, leaving 16 bases between the germline ends. Germline assignment: CDR1 SGHDT and CDR2 YYEEEE. The material sequenced was PBMCs. This receptor was taken from a woman between 55 and 75 years old in good health and CMV-seronegative. The V gene is TRBV5-6, the J gene TRBJ2-5, with TRBD2 as a possible D gene (5 bases). For the CDR3, the DNA is TGTGCCAGCAGCTTGGAATTGCGGAGGACGGGAGAGACCCAGTACTTC. Residues: CASSLELRRTGETQYF.